This TCR beta chain was obtained from a study of cytomegalovirus exposure and HLA in healthy donors. Study as a whole: Among the 370 or so donors who were genotyped, about 80% fell in the genetic ancestry cluster that is associated with self-reported Caucasian donors.

Germline trimming cut 3 bases from V and 7 bases from J; bases unmatched to any gene: 3. Germline CDR1 and CDR2: SGHTS and YDEGEE. This CDR3 has 12 amino acids. Details on this clone: Its specificity is not known.

The PCR ran on 60 Vbeta and 13 Jbeta primers. TCRdb keeps only in-frame clones here, not all; method: immunoSEQ multiplex PCR. This repertoire shows about 94,000 clones, approximately 78% found once; its top ten account for roughly 0.71%. Study-wide results and limits: TCR beta sequences numbering over 15,000 were associated with HLA alleles at 0.05 false discovery rate in a later analysis.

Source material: PBMCs. The rearrangement uses TRBV5-8 and TRBJ2-5; TRBD1 agrees at 7 bases. The TCR was taken from a woman aged 60-70 years in good health and CMV-seronegative. CDR3 in amino acids: CASSSDRATQYF. CDR3 in DNA: TGTGCCAGCAGCTCTGACAGGGCGACCCAGTACTTC. The full variable domain, in which reference TRBV5-8 and TRBJ2-5 provide the parts outside the CDR3, is EAGVTQSPTHLIKTRGQQATLRCSPISGHTSVYWYQQALGLGLQFLLWYDEGEERNRGNFPPRFSGRQFPNYSSELNVNALELEDSALYLCASSSDRATQYFGPGTRLLVL.